The 14 T cell receptor beta chains given below trace back to one sample, sequenced in a study of T cell responses to AZD1222 COVID-19 vaccine. Measured with immunoSEQ multiplex PCR; TCRdb has only the in-frame clones, and not every one. The sample holds tens of thousands of clones, 65% to 80% seen once. Material: peripheral blood, obtained on day 0 of AZD1222 vaccination. These receptors all stem from an adult in good health.

The V gene is TRBV5-6, the J gene TRBJ2-2, with D tentatively TRBD2 (5 bases). The CDR3 length is 16 residues. V shed 3 bases and J shed 0 bases, with 12 bases lying between them. From germline, CDR1 is SGHDT and CDR2 YYEEEE. Here the CDR3 DNA reads TGTGCCAGCAGCTATCCCGGGGATGCGAACACCGGGGAGCTGTTTTTT. Translated: CASSYPGDANTGELFF.

On this clone: In the same sample, other DNA sequences code for this CDR3. The rearrangement joins TRBV5-1 to TRBJ2-5; a weak D match, TRBD2 (6 bases). CDR1 and CDR2 (germline): SGHRS, YFSETQ. This CDR3 is 14 amino acids long. V gave up 2 bases and J gave up 2 bases, with 10 bases separating them. CDR3 bases: TGCGCCAGCAGCTTATCGGGAGAACAAGAGACCCAGTACTTC. Translated: CASSLSGEQETQYF.

The chain recombines TRBV7-9 with TRBJ2-5; D perhaps matches TRBD1 (6 bases). Germline assignment: CDR1 SEHNR and CDR2 FQNEAQ (reference sequence). This CDR3 region has 13 residues. V was clipped by 5 bases and J by 8 bases, with 15 bases between them. The DNA for the CDR3 is TGTGCCAGCAGCGCCGGGGACAAGAGAACCCAGTACTTC. Protein sequence: CASSAGDKRTQYF.

This sequence joins TRBV3-1 (or the pseudogene TRBV3-2) and TRBJ1-1; TRBD1 matches 7 bases. This CDR3 contains 13 residues. V shed 4 bases and J 11 bases; nucleotides not matched to a gene: 10. The germline gives CDR1 LGHDT, CDR2 YNNKEL (reference sequence). The CDR3: CASSPTQGLAAFF. CDR3 sequence (DNA): TGTGCCAGCAGCCCGACACAGGGGTTGGCCGCTTTCTTT.

This chain uses TRBV27 with TRBJ1-5; D is undetermined. Germline V gene lookup returns CDR1 MNHEY and CDR2 SMNVEV (reference sequence). The germline V and J ends were trimmed by 0 bases and 9 bases, with 12 bases remaining between them. CDR3 length: 14 amino acids. The CDR3 loop is CASSLSSNSSPQHF. CDR3 bases: TGTGCCAGCAGTTTATCGTCCAACAGTTCGCCCCAGCATTTT.

V gene TRBV9 combines with J gene TRBJ1-2, with TRBD1 matching 7 bases. This CDR3 has 14 amino acids. CDR1 is SGDLS, CDR2 YYNGEE, per germline. V was pared by 3 bases and J by 8 bases, with 10 bases of the junction left unmatched. CDR3 nucleotide sequence: TGTGCCAGCAGCGCCTTCGACAGGGAGGGAGGCTACACCTTC. Its translation: CASSAFDREGGYTF.

The CDR3 loop is CASSPLPGSRNEQFF. The CDR3 region has the DNA TGTGCCAGCAGCCCATTACCGGGGAGTCGAAATGAGCAGTTCTTC. This chain joins TRBV3-1 (or the pseudogene TRBV3-2) and TRBJ2-1; TRBD2 might be the D (5 bases). The CDR3 sequence is 15 residues long. Germline CDR1 is LGHDT and CDR2 is YNNKEL (reference sequence). With 4 bases removed from V and 7 bases from J, the gap between germline ends came to 17 bases.

CDR3 protein: CASRLLLQGFTDTQYF. DNA of the CDR3: TGTGCCAGCAGGTTACTCTTACAGGGCTTCACAGATACGCAGTATTTT. The V call is TRBV27, the J call TRBJ2-3, with a possible D match to TRBD1 (6 bases). Germline values: CDR1 MNHEY, CDR2 SMNVEV (reference sequence). The CDR3 covers 16 residues. V was shortened by 6 bases and J by 2 bases, with 18 bases between the two germline ends.

The rearrangement uses TRBV15 and TRBJ2-1; D gene unclear. V dropped 6 bases and J dropped 9 bases, with 9 bases sitting between them. Germline-derived CDR1 and CDR2 are LNHNV and YYDKDF (reference sequence). This CDR3 comprises 11 residues. CDR3 sequence: CATSKNTEQFF. CDR3 DNA: TGTGCCACCAGTAAGAATACTGAGCAGTTCTTC.

The CDR3 here is CSASKADSNQPQHF. DNA for the CDR3: TGCAGTGCTAGTAAGGCAGATAGCAATCAGCCCCAGCATTTT. The rearrangement uses TRBV20-1 and TRBJ1-5; D gene ambiguous. There are 14 residues in the CDR3. V gave up 3 bases and J gave up 0 bases, with 9 bases separating them. CDR1 is DFQATT and CDR2 is SNEGSKA in the germline V gene (reference sequence).

The count of this clone is one. The chain recombines TRBV6-1 with TRBJ1-2; a possible D gene is TRBD1 (5 bases). Looked up from germline, CDR1 is MNHNS and CDR2 is SASEGT. V lost 2 bases and J lost 7, with 14 bases in between. The CDR3 length is 14 residues. The CDR3 here is CASSESRAGLGYTF. For the CDR3, the DNA is TGTGCCAGCAGTGAAAGTCGAGCGGGGCTTGGCTACACCTTC.

V and J are TRBV19 and TRBJ1-6, with D possibly matching TRBD1 (5 bases). The CDR3 sequence is 14 residues long. Germline CDR1 and CDR2: LNHDA and SQIVND (reference sequence). Trimming took off 5 bases at V and 10 bases at J, with 15 bases between the two ends. This CDR3 reads CASSFRRAGSPLHF. CDR3 sequence (DNA): TGTGCCAGTAGTTTCCGCAGGGCGGGCTCACCCCTCCACTTT. The full variable domain, completed using reference TRBV19 and TRBJ1-6, is DGGITQSPKYLFRKEGQNVTLSCEQNLNHDAMYWYRQDPGQGLRLIYYSQIVNDFQKGDIAEGYSVSREKKESFPLTVTSAQKNPTAFYLCASSFRRAGSPLHFGNGTRLTVT.

The chain is built from TRBV5-1 and TRBJ1-5, with a possible D match to TRBD1 (5 bases). V gave up 3 bases and J gave up 1 base, with 11 bases separating them. This CDR3 has 15 residues. From germline, CDR1 is SGHRS and CDR2 YFSETQ. The CDR3 sequence is CASSYLGDSNQPQHF. The CDR3 nucleotides are TGCGCCAGCAGCTACCTCGGGGACAGCAATCAGCCCCAGCATTTT.

The chain has TRBV5-4 and TRBJ1-1, with TRBD1 as a possible D gene (6 bases). Per germline, CDR1 SGHNT and CDR2 YYREEE (reference sequence). Trimming removed 3 bases at V and 0 bases at J, with 15 bases between. The CDR3 spans 16 residues. The CDR3 nucleotides are TGTGCCAGCAGCTCGGGGGCAGGAACCATGAACACTGAAGCTTTCTTT. Amino acids: CASSSGAGTMNTEAFF.